This TCR beta chain was recorded in a study of blood T cell repertoires in COVID-19. Background on the study: Acute-phase and convalescent COVID-19 samples originated in the United States, Italy and Spain. T cells, B-cell-depleted T cells, or PBMCs provided the cDNA or gDNA that served as material.

This clone appeared many times. Patients at the Seattle site were enrolled during active infection and followed longitudinally. Here immunoSEQ multiplex PCR was the method, and the copy in TCRdb shows in-frame clones only, minus some. The data hold 300,000 to 400,000 clones, with 86% observed a single time. The germline CDR1 and CDR2 sequences are SEHNR and FQNEAQ (reference sequence). Trimming at V came to 6 bases and at J to 8 bases, leaving 8 bases not matched to a gene. This CDR3 has 14 amino acids. Material: peripheral blood. V is TRBV7-9 and J is TRBJ2-1, with TRBD1 matching 9 bases. This sequence was found in a woman between 55 and 75 years old with COVID-19, enrolled during active disease. The CDR3 DNA reads TGTGCCAGCAGACCGGGACAGGGTGATTATGAGCAGTTCTTC. Residues: CASRPGQGDYEQFF.